This T cell receptor beta chain comes out of a study of CD8+CD57+ T cells in acquired aplastic anemia. General study findings and limits: Almost 30 CD8+ CDR3 sequences occurred in both the patients and the controls.

Patients selected for sequencing had displayed CD8+CD57+ cell expansion by flow cytometry. A few counts support this clonotype. As yet, its antigen is unknown. A much larger clone lies a single base off, so this may be a read error. Profiling that covered TCR beta VDJ and CDR3 relied on genomic DNA as its template. TCRdb reprocessed the reads with MiXCR, giving one entry per CDR3 protein. The sample lists about 160,000 distinct CDR3 sequences, 47% occurring once. The CDR3 has 18 amino acids. In germline, CDR1 is SGHDN, CDR2 FVKESK. The rearrangement uses TRBV14 and TRBJ1-6; 9 bases fit TRBD1. What was sequenced was sorted CD4+, CD8+, or CD8+CD57+ T cells (not recorded which) from PBMCs. This clonotype originated in a human donor with aplastic anemia. For the CDR3, the DNA is TGTGCCAGCAGCCAAGGATCCGGACAGGGGCGTTTTAATCCACCCCTCCACTTT. It translates to CASSQGSGQGRFNPPLHF.